Below, one TCR beta chain is given with its context. The antigen remains undetermined. The germline gene is not matched at one end of the junction; a read error may be the cause. The germline V gene has CDR1 ENHRY and CDR2 SYGVKD. The CDR3 covers 14 residues. This specimen belongs to a study of CD8+CD57+ T cells in acquired aplastic anemia. Study findings and constraints: Sharing between patients and controls was observed for roughly 29 CD8+ CDR3 sequences.

Genomic DNA served as template for TCR beta VDJ and CDR3 profiling. TCRdb re-called the reads through MiXCR, storing one row per CDR3 protein. The sample has 170,000 or so distinct CDR3 sequences, about 50% seen once. Those patients picked for sequencing had displayed CD8+CD57+ cell expansion on flow cytometry. The receptor comes from a human donor with aplastic anemia. Specimen: sorted CD4+, CD8+, or CD8+CD57+ T cells (not recorded which) from PBMCs. V and J are TRBV10-3 and TRBJ2-5; a possible D gene is TRBD1 (5 bases). As DNA, the CDR3 is TGTGTCATCAGTGAGTCTACAGGACAAGAGACCCAGTACTTC. This codes for CVISESTGQETQYF.